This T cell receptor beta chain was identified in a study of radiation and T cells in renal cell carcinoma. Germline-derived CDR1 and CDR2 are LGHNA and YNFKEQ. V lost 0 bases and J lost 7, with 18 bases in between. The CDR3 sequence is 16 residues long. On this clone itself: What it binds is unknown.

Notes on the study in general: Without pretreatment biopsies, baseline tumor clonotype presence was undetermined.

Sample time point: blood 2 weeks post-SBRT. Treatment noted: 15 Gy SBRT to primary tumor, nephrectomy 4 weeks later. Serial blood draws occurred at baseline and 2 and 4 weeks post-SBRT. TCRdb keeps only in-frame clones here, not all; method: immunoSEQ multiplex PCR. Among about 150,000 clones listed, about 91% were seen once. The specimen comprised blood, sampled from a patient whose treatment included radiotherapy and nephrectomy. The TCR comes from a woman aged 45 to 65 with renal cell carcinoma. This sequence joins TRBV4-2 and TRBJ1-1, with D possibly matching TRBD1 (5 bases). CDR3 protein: CASSQEAAAGQYEAFF. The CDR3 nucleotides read TGTGCCAGCAGCCAAGAAGCTGCGGCAGGGCAGTATGAAGCTTTCTTT.